The T cell receptor (beta chain) described here comes from a study of regulatory T cells in long-lasting Graves disease. The CDR3 runs 17 residues. V was clipped by 9 bases and J by 0 bases; unmatched bases: 15. CDR1 and CDR2 (germline): SNHLY, FYNNEI. According to the study, TCR beta libraries were built with iRepertoire HTBI primers and CDR3-region Arm-PCR. Each CDR3 protein gets one entry after TCRdb re-called the multiplex PCR reads with MiXCR. The sample has about 430,000 distinct CDR3 sequences, around 23% seen once. Study-wide findings and caveats: Preferential use of TRBV28, TRBJ1-2 and TRBJ2-5 was seen in persistent disease.

Time point noted: persistent/refractory GD, antithyroid drugs over 5 years with positive TRAb. Preparation of the TCR library used RNA extracted from PBMCs. A peripheral blood sample, around 8.6 milliliters in volume, was drawn into EDTA tubes. This clonotype came up many times. Its target is not known. The material sequenced was peripheral blood mononuclear cells (PBMCs), taken when the disease was refractory, from a patient treated with antithyroid drugs. The chain is built from TRBV2 and TRBJ1-1; 8 bases agree with TRBD1. The clonotype comes from a female donor with Graves disease. In DNA form, the CDR3 reads TGTGCCAGTAGACTAACCCCGGGACAGGTCATGAACACTGAAGCTTTCTTT. This sequence encodes CASRLTPGQVMNTEAFF.